Below, 30 T cell receptor beta chains from the same sample are listed, as sequenced in a study of T cell repertoires in cytomegalovirus infection. Each CDR3 protein is one row after TCRdb ran MiXCR on the reads. The table records around 94,000 distinct CDR3 sequences, 16% of them present only once. Sequencing was carried out using PBMCs. These receptors all stem from a human donor in good health (CMV status not recorded). Some clones in this sample may be carry-over from other donors' samples.

In its sample, this clonotype was seen a few times. The CDR3 sequence is CASRPNDRPLSSYTF. For the CDR3, the DNA is TGTGCCAGCAGACCGAATGACAGACCCCTATCGAGCTACACCTTC. V is TRBV6-2 or TRBV6-3 and J is TRBJ1-2; tentatively, D is TRBD1 (5 bases). The CDR3 sequence is 15 residues long. Trimming took off 6 bases at V and 9 bases at J, with 23 bases between the two ends. Germline CDR1 and CDR2: MNHEY and SVGEGT.

There are many counts of this clonotype. This sequence joins TRBV7-2 and TRBJ1-4; D is unclear. Germline V gives CDR1 SGHTA, CDR2 FQGNSA. The CDR3 extends over 14 amino acids. Deletions cut 0 bases from V and 7 bases from J, with 9 bases between. The CDR3 sequence is CASSLAGWGEKLFF. CDR3 sequence (DNA): TGTGCCAGCAGCTTAGCCGGGTGGGGTGAAAAACTGTTTTTT.

This clonotype has a handful of counts. The chain couples TRBV2 to TRBJ2-7; no firm D call. The CDR3 is 15 amino acids. Trimming took 4 bases from V and 2 from J, leaving 15 bases between them. CDR1 and CDR2 from the germline V gene are SNHLY and FYNNEI. DNA of the CDR3: TGTGCCAGCAGTGCAGAGGTTCCCCTAACCTACGAGCAGTACTTC. It specifies CASSAEVPLTYEQYF.

This clonotype was seen at least ten times. The chain joins TRBV7-3 to TRBJ2-2; possible D gene TRBD1, 6 bases. CDR1 SGHTA and CDR2 FQGTGA come from the germline V gene. V was pared by 4 bases and J by 5 bases, with 8 bases between. This CDR3 contains 13 residues. As DNA, the CDR3 is TGTGCCAGCAGCTACAGGGCGACCGGGGAGCTGTTTTTT. Encoded protein: CASSYRATGELFF.

This clonotype occurred many times. V usage is TRBV7-2 and J usage is TRBJ1-3; the D gene is possibly TRBD1 (5 bases). The CDR3 contains 14 residues. CDR1 is SGHTA and CDR2 is FQGNSA in the germline V gene. V was shortened by 6 bases and J by 0 bases, with 9 bases between the two germline ends. CDR3 nucleotides: TGTGCCAGCAGGGGGCGGACCTCTGGAAACACCATATATTTT. The encoded protein is CASRGRTSGNTIYF.

V is TRBV12-3 or TRBV12-4 and J is TRBJ2-5; the D gene is possibly TRBD2 (6 bases). With 7 bases removed from V and 5 bases from J, the gap between germline ends came to 17 bases. The CDR3 totals 14 residues. CDR3 sequence reads: CASNPGGAGETQYF. As DNA, the CDR3 is TGTGCCAGCAATCCAGGAGGGGCTGGGGAGACCCAGTACTTC.

The chain carries TRBV2 and TRBJ2-3, with TRBD2 identical over 8 bases. Trimming took 6 bases from V and 5 from J; bases not matched to a gene: 10. The CDR3 length is 15 residues. The germline CDR1 and CDR2 sequences are SNHLY and FYNNEI. CDR3 region: CASRKAGVRIDTQYF. The CDR3 region has the DNA TGTGCCAGCAGGAAAGCGGGGGTACGGATAGATACGCAGTATTTT.

This rearrangement joins TRBV28 to TRBJ1-5, with 8 bases that match TRBD1. Germline V gene lookup returns CDR1 MDHEN and CDR2 SYDVKM. There are 15 residues in the CDR3. Trimming at V came to 5 bases and at J to 2 bases, leaving 5 bases not matched to a gene. The CDR3 DNA reads TGTGCCAGCAGTACAGGGGGGGCAGGCAATCAGCCCCAGCATTTT. As protein: CASSTGGAGNQPQHF.

In this sample, this clonotype turned up many times. This chain uses TRBV7-3 with TRBJ2-3; 9 bases match TRBD1. V shed 8 bases and J 8 bases; nucleotides not matched to a gene: 8. The V gene's germline CDR1 is SGHTA and CDR2 FQGTGA. This CDR3 has 13 residues. The CDR3 region is CASGGQGLGTQYF. DNA for the CDR3: TGTGCCAGCGGGGGACAGGGTCTCGGTACGCAGTATTTT.

In its sample, this clonotype was seen a few times. This chain uses TRBV29-1 with TRBJ2-5; tentative D call: TRBD1 (6 bases). The V gene's germline CDR1 is SQVTM and CDR2 ANQGSEA. CDR3 size: 13 residues. Trimming pared 8 bases from V and 5 bases from J, leaving 18 bases between. The CDR3 region is CSILGQRTETQYF. CDR3 nucleotide sequence: TGCAGCATTCTTGGACAGCGGACGGAGACCCAGTACTTC. The full variable domain, in which reference TRBV29-1 and TRBJ2-5 provide the parts outside the CDR3, is SAVISQKPSRDICQRGTSLTIQCQVDSQVTMMFWYRQQPGQSLTLIATANQGSEATYESGFVIDKFPISRPNLTFSTLTVSNMSPEDSSIYLCSILGQRTETQYFGPGTRLLVL.

The J gene is TRBJ2-1, the V gene TRBV5-5; 12 positions agree with TRBD2. J lost 7 bases, V lost 4 bases, and 3 bases had no gene match. This CDR3 comprises 14 residues. Germline V gene sequence: CDR1 SGHKS, CDR2 YYEKEE (reference sequence). For the CDR3, the DNA is TGTGCCAGCAGCGGGGGGACTAGCGGGAATGAGCAGTTCTTC. Protein product: CASSGGTSGNEQFF.

This clonotype occurred a few times. The chain uses TRBV28 and TRBJ1-6, with D possibly TRBD1 on 5 matching bases. V gave up 2 bases and J gave up 9 bases, with 11 bases separating them. Germline CDR1 MDHEN, CDR2 SYDVKM. The CDR3 covers 14 residues. The CDR3 sequence is CASSLEGDGSPLHF. The CDR3 nucleotides are TGTGCCAGCAGTTTAGAAGGGGATGGTTCACCCCTCCACTTT.

The genes are TRBV7-8 and TRBJ1-1, with D perhaps matching TRBD1 (5 bases). The CDR3 runs to 16 residues. V lost 2 bases and J lost 8, with 21 bases in between. The germline V gene encodes CDR1 SGHVS and CDR2 FQNEAQ. The CDR3 reads CASSLFGGVIPTEAFF. The CDR3 DNA reads TGTGCCAGCAGCTTATTTGGGGGAGTGATCCCCACAGAAGCTTTCTTT.

This clonotype was found many times. The chain carries TRBV7-2 and TRBJ1-1, with 7 bases matching TRBD1. V was pared by 5 bases and J by 0 bases, with 3 bases of the junction left unmatched. This CDR3 has 14 amino acids. Germline CDR1 SGHTA, CDR2 FQGNSA. In DNA form, the CDR3 reads TGTGCCAGCAGCCGGGACAGCCTGAACACTGAAGCTTTCTTT. It translates to CASSRDSLNTEAFF.

This clonotype appeared a few times. Germline and junction disagree at one end, which may indicate a read error. V is TRBV28 and J is TRBJ1-2; 10 nucleotides agree with TRBD1. The CDR3 runs 15 residues. Germline-derived CDR1 and CDR2 are MDHEN and SYDVKM. CDR3 coding DNA: TGTGCCAGCAGTGAACCCGGGACAGGGGTATATGGCTGCACCTTC. Translation: CASSEPGTGVYGCTF.

This clonotype was counted a few times. This chain links TRBV7-2 with TRBJ1-1; 7 positions agree with TRBD1. The junction had 11 bases not matched to a gene; V was cut back by 8 bases and J by 5 bases. The CDR3 is made up of 14 amino acids. Germline V gene data show CDR1 as SGHTA and CDR2 as FQGNSA. The CDR3 DNA is TGTGCCAGCCGGGATGGCAGGGGGGTTACTGAAGCTTTCTTT. Translation: CASRDGRGVTEAFF.

The CDR3 bases are TGTGCCAGCAGCTTCCGGGGCGGGGAAGGGGAGACCCAGTACTTC. Protein sequence: CASSFRGGEGETQYF. The chain couples TRBV5-4 to TRBJ2-5, with D perhaps matching TRBD2 (6 bases). The CDR3 has 15 amino acids. Germline V gene data show CDR1 as SGHNT and CDR2 as YYREEE (reference sequence). With 2 bases removed from V and 5 bases from J, the gap between germline ends came to 16 bases. Supplemented by reference TRBV5-4 and TRBJ2-5, the full variable domain reads ETGVTQSPTHLIKTRGQQVTLRCSSQSGHNTVSWYQQALGQGPQFIFQYYREEENGRGNFPPRFSGLQFPNYSSELNVNALELDDSALYLCASSFRGGEGETQYFGPGTRLLVL.

This clonotype was detected many times. The chain couples TRBV7-6 to TRBJ2-1, with a weak D call TRBD2 (5 bases). This CDR3 contains 13 residues. Germline CDR1 is SGHVS and CDR2 is FNYEAQ. Trimming pared 6 bases from V and 6 bases from J, leaving 12 bases between. CDR3 amino acids: CASSPQRTNEQFF. The CDR3 DNA reads as TGTGCCAGCAGTCCCCAGCGGACCAATGAGCAGTTCTTC.

The gene calls are TRBV20-1 and TRBJ1-2; tentatively, D is TRBD1 (5 bases). V dropped 4 bases and J dropped 0 bases, with 12 bases sitting between them. Germline CDR1 DFQATT, CDR2 SNEGSKA (reference sequence). The CDR3 has 14 amino acids. CDR3 DNA: TGCAGTGCTAATAGGGGCAGTGCTAACTATGGCTACACCTTC. Protein sequence: CSANRGSANYGYTF.

The chain is built from TRBV2 and TRBJ2-1, with 8 nucleotides matching TRBD2. Germline CDR1 and CDR2: SNHLY and FYNNEI. There are 13 residues in the CDR3. Trimming removed 7 bases from V and 9 bases from J; junction bases left unmatched: 8. CDR3 loop: CASTKGTRSEQFF. DNA of the CDR3: TGTGCCAGCACTAAGGGGACTAGGTCTGAGCAGTTCTTC.

This clonotype was seen at least ten times. The chain uses TRBV7-9 and TRBJ1-2; no definite D call. Germline CDR1 is SEHNR and CDR2 is FQNEAQ (reference sequence). The ends were cut back, 5 bases at V and 5 bases at J, with 18 bases in the middle. The CDR3 spans 15 residues. CDR3 amino acids: CASSPLGNILYGYTF. CDR3 nucleotides: TGTGCCAGCAGCCCCCTCGGGAATATTTTATATGGCTACACCTTC.

This clonotype was seen many times. The chain has TRBV7-2 and TRBJ2-3; 12 bases align to TRBD2. Germline V lookup: CDR1 SGHTA, CDR2 FQGNSA. The CDR3 has 16 amino acids. With V trimmed by 1 base and J by 4 bases, 3 bases remained unmatched. The CDR3 region is CASSLGTSGDPDTQYF. CDR3 in DNA: TGTGCCAGCAGCTTAGGGACTAGCGGGGACCCAGATACGCAGTATTTT.

The V call is TRBV10-3, the J call TRBJ2-3; a weak D match, TRBD1 (6 bases). Trimming pared 4 bases from V and 2 bases from J, leaving 16 bases between. This CDR3 is built from 16 residues. In germline, CDR1 is ENHRY, CDR2 SYGVKD. CDR3 residues: CAISGRGSTSTDTQYF. The CDR3 DNA reads TGTGCCATCAGTGGAAGGGGGTCGACTTCCACAGATACGCAGTATTTT.

This clonotype was seen only a few times. The CDR3 sequence: CAWTGSGGADTQYF. The CDR3 nucleotides are TGTGCCTGGACCGGTAGCGGGGGGGCAGATACGCAGTATTTT. The chain uses TRBV30 and TRBJ2-3, with TRBD2 matching over 11 bases. The CDR3 covers 14 residues. CDR1 and CDR2 (germline): GTSNPN, SVGIG (reference sequence). The V and J ends lost 4 bases and 4 bases, in that order; junction bases with no gene match: 4.

As to this clonotype: This may be a read error, as it is one base from a much larger clone. V usage is TRBV12-3 or TRBV12-4 and J usage is TRBJ2-1; 7 positions agree with TRBD1. The J segment lost 16 bases and the V segment lost 2 bases, leaving 17 bases of the junction unmatched. The CDR3 extends over 15 amino acids. The CDR3 sequence: CASSLLSRGSGGHFF. CDR3 DNA sequence: TGTGCCAGCAGTTTACTGTCCAGGGGGAGTGGCGGGCATTTCTTC.

A note on this clonotype: Being one base from a much bigger clone, this may be a read error. The V gene is TRBV10-3, the J gene TRBJ2-7, with 7 bases aligning to TRBD1. CDR1 is ENHRY and CDR2 is SYGVKD in the germline V gene. The CDR3 covers 15 residues. The DNA for the CDR3 is TGTCCCATCAGGGAGTCGACAGGGAAATCCTACGAGCAGTACTTC. Translated, it gives CPIRESTGKSYEQYF.

This clonotype was counted ten times or more. This chain uses TRBV19 with TRBJ1-5; D uncertain. CDR3 length: 16 amino acids. Trimming pared 5 bases from V and 3 bases from J, leaving 17 bases between. CDR1 and CDR2 (germline): LNHDA, SQIVND (reference sequence). CDR3 sequence (DNA): TGTGCCAGTAGTCTGTGGCAGGTGGGCGACAATCAGCCCCAGCATTTT. Amino acid sequence: CASSLWQVGDNQPQHF.

This clonotype has more than one count but fewer than ten. V usage is TRBV19 and J usage is TRBJ1-4, with D possibly being TRBD1 (5 bases). The CDR3 contains 14 residues. Trimming left V 7 bases short and J 0 bases short, with 9 bases between. In germline, CDR1 is LNHDA, CDR2 SQIVND (reference sequence). The CDR3 spells CASTDRATNEKLFF. Written as DNA, the CDR3 is TGTGCCAGTACCGACAGAGCAACTAATGAAAAACTGTTTTTT.

This clonotype has a count of ten or more. The chain has TRBV12-3 or TRBV12-4 and TRBJ2-3; no firm D call. The CDR3 sequence is 11 residues long. With 4 bases removed from V and 5 bases from J, the gap between germline ends came to 4 bases. CDR3 sequence reads: CASSSVDTQYF. CDR3 in DNA: TGTGCCAGCAGTTCTGTAGATACGCAGTATTTT.

This clonotype was seen only once. The gene calls are TRBV7-6 and TRBJ2-3; 7 bases agree with TRBD2. V lost 5 bases and J lost 0; bases outside the gene matches: 2. The CDR3 has 14 amino acids. CDR1 and CDR2 from the germline V gene are SGHVS and FNYEAQ. CDR3 sequence: CASSVSGSTDTQYF. The CDR3 DNA sequence: TGTGCCAGCAGCGTTAGCGGGAGCACAGATACGCAGTATTTT.